A single sample is the source of the 21 T cell receptor beta chains below, sequenced in a study of early T cells in non-severe SARS-CoV-2 infection. TCRdb processed the 5' RACE reads anew with MiXCR; each CDR3 protein has one entry. The data contain some 57,000 distinct CDR3 sequences, 5.6% of them singletons. The sequenced sample was whole blood. The receptors shown here come from an adult who was a healthcare worker with PCR-confirmed SARS-CoV-2 infection or an uninfected control (not recorded which).

This clonotype was observed at least ten times. The DNA of the CDR3 is TGTGCCAGCAGCTTTGCCCCCGGGAACAGTGGCATATATTTT. Translation: CASSFAPGNSGIYF. This sequence joins TRBV7-2 and TRBJ1-3; D is ambiguous. Germline loops: CDR1 SGHTA, CDR2 FQGNSA. The germline V and J ends were trimmed by 3 bases and 12 bases, with 18 bases remaining between them. The CDR3 consists of 14 residues.

This chain connects TRBV28 to TRBJ2-7; no reliable D call. The CDR3 length is 14 residues. The germline V gene encodes CDR1 MDHEN and CDR2 SYDVKM. V lost 7 bases and J lost 2, with 15 bases in between. CDR3 sequence (DNA): TGTGCCAGCACCTCCCCCGGAACCACCTACGAGCAGTACTTC. Translating it yields CASTSPGTTYEQYF.

This clonotype was picked up many times. The chain employs TRBV2 and TRBJ1-2; D call uncertain. Germline V gene lookup returns CDR1 SNHLY and CDR2 FYNNEI. The V gene lost 1 base and the J gene lost 4 bases, with 13 bases spanning the gap. The CDR3 extends over 15 amino acids. The CDR3 DNA reads TGTGCCAGCAGTGAAGTTCGGGCAGTTCTCTATGGCTACACCTTC. As protein: CASSEVRAVLYGYTF.

This clonotype was recorded at least ten times. The gene calls are TRBV29-1 and TRBJ2-2, with 9 positions matching TRBD2. This CDR3 is built from 13 residues. V gave up 3 bases and J gave up 7 bases; unmatched junction bases: 3. CDR1 and CDR2 (germline): SQVTM, ANQGSEA. CDR3: CSVETSGDGELFF. CDR3 sequence (DNA): TGCAGCGTTGAGACTAGCGGCGACGGGGAGCTGTTTTTT.

At least ten counts were recorded for this clonotype. This chain connects TRBV30 to TRBJ2-1; the match to TRBD2 covers 9 bases. The junction had 9 bases not matched to a gene; V was cut back by 3 bases and J by 6 bases. Germline V lookup: CDR1 GTSNPN, CDR2 SVGIG (reference sequence). CDR3 size: 15 residues. CDR3 bases: TGTGCCTGGAGCCTAGCGGGAAAAAGGGCCAATGAGCAGTTCTTC. Translated: CAWSLAGKRANEQFF. Complete variable domain (other parts from reference TRBV30 and TRBJ2-1): SQTIHQWPATLVQPVGSPLSLECTVEGTSNPNLYWYRQAAGRGLQLLFYSVGIGQISSEVPQNLSASRPQDRQFILSSKKLLLSDSGFYLCAWSLAGKRANEQFFGPGTRLTVL.

This clonotype has at least ten counts. This chain uses TRBV29-1 with TRBJ2-5, with D maybe TRBD2 (7 bases). Per the germline V gene, CDR1 is SQVTM and CDR2 is ANQGSEA. Deletions cut 4 bases from V and 6 bases from J, with 24 bases between. The CDR3 extends over 16 amino acids. The CDR3 nucleotides read TGCAGCGTTGCGGCCGGACTAGGGTGGGGGCCGAAGACCCAGTACTTC. Translation gives CSVAAGLGWGPKTQYF.

To note about this clonotype: It may be a read error: a sequence one base away is much more abundant. The chain couples TRBV7-2 to TRBJ1-6; TRBD1 agrees at 8 bases. In germline, CDR1 is SGHTA, CDR2 FQGNSA. The V and J ends lost 9 bases and 13 bases, in that order; junction bases with no gene match: 11. The CDR3 consists of 13 residues. This CDR3 is CARSTTGGSPLHF. CDR3 bases: TGTGCCAGGAGCACCACAGGGGGATCGCCCCTCCACTTT.

The sample holds many counts of this clonotype. This chain joins TRBV30 and TRBJ1-2, with D possibly being TRBD1 (5 bases). The length of the CDR3 is 12 residues. V was shortened by 3 bases and J by 9 bases, with 14 bases between the two germline ends. Germline lookup yields CDR1 GTSNPN and CDR2 SVGIG (reference sequence). The CDR3 region has the DNA TGTGCCTGGAGCGTGGGACCTTCGCGCTACACCTTC. Translation: CAWSVGPSRYTF.

Comments on this clonotype: A read error may account for a junction end that differs from germline. The chain has TRBV7-7 and TRBJ1-5; D unresolved. CDR1 is SSHAT and CDR2 is FNYEAQ in the germline V gene (reference sequence). This CDR3 comprises 13 residues. CDR3 loop: CASSLGANQPQHF. CDR3 nucleotides: TGTGCTAGCAGCCTCGGCGCCAATCAGCCCCAGCATTTT.

The chain is built from TRBV29-1 and TRBJ2-7; 10 positions match TRBD2. The CDR3 extends over 14 amino acids. CDR1 and CDR2 (germline): SQVTM, ANQGSEA. J gave up 6 bases and V 5 bases, and 10 bases lay outside the gene matches. For the CDR3, the DNA is TGCAGCGTTACCTTAGCGGGAGGCCTCTTCGAGCAGTACTTC. Translated: CSVTLAGGLFEQYF.

This clonotype was seen at least ten times. The chain has TRBV7-2 and TRBJ2-7; the D gene is possibly TRBD2 (5 bases). This CDR3 has 12 residues. Trimming took 2 bases from V and 9 from J, leaving 11 bases between them. The germline V gene has CDR1 SGHTA and CDR2 FQGNSA. For the CDR3, the DNA is TGTGCCAGCAGCTTAAGGGTAGCGCGGCAGTACTTC. It codes for CASSLRVARQYF.

This clonotype occurred many times. The chain uses TRBV6-6 and TRBJ2-7, with D possibly called TRBD1 or TRBD2 (5 bases each). The CDR3 has 13 amino acids. Trimming took 0 bases from V and 3 from J, leaving 6 bases between them. Germline V gives CDR1 MNHNY, CDR2 SVGAGI (reference sequence). This CDR3 is CASSYSRGYEQYF. CDR3 nucleotide sequence: TGTGCCAGCAGTTACTCGAGGGGCTACGAGCAGTACTTC.

This clonotype has at least ten counts. This chain connects TRBV3-1 to TRBJ2-5, with D perhaps TRBD1 (6 bases). Germline CDR1 is LGHDT and CDR2 is YNNKEL (reference sequence). The CDR3 covers 12 residues. Trimming pared 9 bases from V and 3 bases from J, leaving 11 bases between. The CDR3 is CARPRGKETQYF. In DNA, the CDR3 is TGTGCCAGACCCAGGGGAAAAGAGACCCAGTACTTC.

This clonotype was observed a handful of times. Relative to the germline gene, one junction end is altered; a read error may explain this. The chain recombines TRBV6-2 or TRBV6-3 with TRBJ2-1; weak D call: TRBD2 (6 bases). The CDR3 loop spans 16 amino acids. Germline CDR1 MNHEY, CDR2 SVGEGT. CDR3 sequence: CASSHSPAGWGNEQFF. In nucleotides, the CDR3 is TGTGCCAGCAGTCACTCCCCCGCGGGGTGGGGCAATGAGCAGTTCTTC.

The table lists this clonotype with many counts. The chain has TRBV7-2 and TRBJ2-1, with D perhaps TRBD2 (5 bases). V was cut by 1 base and J by 3 bases, with 10 bases left in between. The germline V gene encodes CDR1 SGHTA and CDR2 FQGNSA. The CDR3 spans 15 residues. CDR3 region: CASSLGSGFYNEQFF. The CDR3 coding sequence is TGTGCCAGCAGCTTAGGGTCGGGGTTCTACAATGAGCAGTTCTTC.

Here the CDR3 reads CSVEKRERGGTDTQYF. In DNA, the CDR3 is TGCAGCGTTGAAAAACGGGAGAGGGGGGGCACAGATACGCAGTATTTT. The chain is built from TRBV29-1 and TRBJ2-3; D is perhaps TRBD1 or TRBD2 (6 bases each). Germline V gene data show CDR1 as SQVTM and CDR2 as ANQGSEA. There are 16 residues in the CDR3. The V end was cut by 2 bases, the J end by 1 base, with 16 bases between.

This clonotype was seen many times. This rearrangement joins TRBV20-1 to TRBJ1-1; 9 nucleotides match TRBD1. CDR1 is DFQATT and CDR2 is SNEGSKA in the germline V gene (reference sequence). This CDR3 has 15 residues. V dropped 6 bases and J dropped 3; count of bases not matched to a gene: 11. The CDR3 coding sequence is TGCAGTGCCAACCTCTACAGGGGGCGATACACTGAAGCTTTCTTT. Protein: CSANLYRGRYTEAFF.

This clonotype was counted at least ten times. The chain couples TRBV24-1 to TRBJ1-5; D gene ambiguous. Germline lookup yields CDR1 KGHDR and CDR2 SFDVKD. V was shortened by 5 bases and J by 0 bases, with 4 bases between the two germline ends. The CDR3 contains 13 residues. The CDR3 bases are TGTGCCACCAGTGGTCATAGCAATCAGCCCCAGCATTTT. Protein product: CATSGHSNQPQHF.

This clonotype was detected many times. The rearrangement uses TRBV6-2 or TRBV6-3 and TRBJ1-1; D unresolved. Trimming left V 6 bases short and J 5 bases short, with 10 bases between. Germline V CDR1 and CDR2: MNHEY, SVGEGT. The CDR3 runs to 12 residues. The CDR3 nucleotides read TGTGCCAGCAGGCCCGTGACAACTGAAGCTTTCTTT. It encodes CASRPVTTEAFF.

Comments on this clonotype: A much larger clonotype is one base distant, so this may be a read error. This sequence joins TRBV29-1 and TRBJ2-3, with D hard to call. V was trimmed by 1 base and J by 2 bases, leaving 7 bases between them. This CDR3 is built from 13 residues. The V gene's germline CDR1 is SQVTM and CDR2 ANQGSEA. This chain's CDR3 is CSVEVRATDTQYF. CDR3 DNA: TGCAGCGTTGAAGTCAGAGCCACAGATACGCAGTATTTT.

The gene calls are TRBV3-1 and TRBJ2-1, with D possibly being TRBD1 (6 bases). The germline CDR1 and CDR2 sequences are LGHDT and YNNKEL (reference sequence). Trimming removed 5 bases at V and 3 bases at J, with 14 bases between. The CDR3 is made up of 15 amino acids. CDR3: CASSLLVGGYNEQFF. Here the CDR3 DNA reads TGTGCCAGCAGCTTATTAGTAGGGGGCTACAATGAGCAGTTCTTC.